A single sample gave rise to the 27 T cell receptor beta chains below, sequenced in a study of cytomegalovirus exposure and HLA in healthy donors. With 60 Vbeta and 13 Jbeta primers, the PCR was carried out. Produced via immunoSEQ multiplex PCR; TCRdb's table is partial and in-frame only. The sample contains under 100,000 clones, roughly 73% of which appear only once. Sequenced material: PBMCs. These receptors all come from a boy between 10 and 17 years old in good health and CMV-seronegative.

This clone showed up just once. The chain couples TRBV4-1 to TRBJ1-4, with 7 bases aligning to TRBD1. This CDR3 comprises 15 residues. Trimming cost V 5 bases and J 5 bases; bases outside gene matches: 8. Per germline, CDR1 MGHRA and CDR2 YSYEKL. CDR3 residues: CASSSKTGRNEKLFF. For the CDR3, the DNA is TGCGCCAGCAGCTCAAAGACAGGGAGGAATGAAAAACTGTTTTTT.

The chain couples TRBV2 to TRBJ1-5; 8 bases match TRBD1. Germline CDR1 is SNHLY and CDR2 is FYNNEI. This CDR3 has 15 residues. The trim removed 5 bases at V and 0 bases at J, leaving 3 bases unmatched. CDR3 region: CASSRTGSSNQPQHF. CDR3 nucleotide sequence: TGTGCCAGCAGTAGGACAGGGTCTAGCAATCAGCCCCAGCATTTT.

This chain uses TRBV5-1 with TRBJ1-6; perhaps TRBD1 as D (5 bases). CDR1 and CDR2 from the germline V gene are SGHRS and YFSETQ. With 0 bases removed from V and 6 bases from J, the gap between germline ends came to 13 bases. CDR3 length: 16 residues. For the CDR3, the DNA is TGCGCCAGCAGCTTGGGGGCAGGGCTGAGTAATTCACCCCTCCACTTT. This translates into CASSLGAGLSNSPLHF.

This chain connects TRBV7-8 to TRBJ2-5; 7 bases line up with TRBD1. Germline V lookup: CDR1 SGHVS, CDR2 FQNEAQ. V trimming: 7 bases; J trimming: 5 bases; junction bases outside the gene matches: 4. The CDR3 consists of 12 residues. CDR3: CASISTGETQYF. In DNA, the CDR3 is TGTGCCAGCATCTCGACAGGGGAGACCCAGTACTTC.

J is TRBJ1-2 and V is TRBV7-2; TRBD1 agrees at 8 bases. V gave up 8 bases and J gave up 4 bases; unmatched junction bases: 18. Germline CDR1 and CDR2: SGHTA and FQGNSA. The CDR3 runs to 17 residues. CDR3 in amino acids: CASALPGTGGGAYGYTF. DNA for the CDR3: TGTGCCAGCGCCCTACCCGGGACAGGCGGTGGTGCCTATGGCTACACCTTC.

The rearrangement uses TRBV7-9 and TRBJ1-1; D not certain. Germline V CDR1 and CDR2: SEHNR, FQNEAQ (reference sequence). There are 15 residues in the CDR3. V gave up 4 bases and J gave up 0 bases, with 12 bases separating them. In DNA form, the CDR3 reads TGTGCCAGCAGCTCCCCAGGCCAAATGAACACTGAAGCTTTCTTT. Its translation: CASSSPGQMNTEAFF.

DNA of the CDR3: TGTGCCGGCCAAGTGGGCCTGAACACTGAAGCTTTCTTT. It translates to CAGQVGLNTEAFF. The chain carries TRBV28 and TRBJ1-1; D gene unclear. This CDR3 is built from 13 residues. Germline V gives CDR1 MDHEN, CDR2 SYDVKM. V lost 11 bases, J lost 0 bases, and 13 bases lay in between.

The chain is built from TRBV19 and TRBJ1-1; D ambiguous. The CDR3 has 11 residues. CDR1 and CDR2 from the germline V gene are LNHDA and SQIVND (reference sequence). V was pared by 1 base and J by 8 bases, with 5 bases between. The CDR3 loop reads CASSIGGEAFF. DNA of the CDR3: TGTGCCAGTAGTATAGGAGGGGAAGCTTTCTTT. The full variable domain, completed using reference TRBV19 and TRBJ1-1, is DGGITQSPKYLFRKEGQNVTLSCEQNLNHDAMYWYRQDPGQGLRLIYYSQIVNDFQKGDIAEGYSVSREKKESFPLTVTSAQKNPTAFYLCASSIGGEAFFGQGTRLTVV.

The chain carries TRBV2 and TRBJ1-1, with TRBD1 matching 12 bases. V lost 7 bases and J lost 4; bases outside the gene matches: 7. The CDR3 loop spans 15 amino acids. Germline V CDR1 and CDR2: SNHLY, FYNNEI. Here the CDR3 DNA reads TGTGCCAGCACTGGGACAGGGGGCAGGGGCACTGAAGCTTTCTTT. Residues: CASTGTGGRGTEAFF.

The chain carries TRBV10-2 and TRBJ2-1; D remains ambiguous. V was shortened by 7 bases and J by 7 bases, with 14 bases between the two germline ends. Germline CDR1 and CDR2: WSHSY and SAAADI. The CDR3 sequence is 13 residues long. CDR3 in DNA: TGCGCCAGCACAAACGGCGAGGCGAATGAGCAGTTCTTC. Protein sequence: CASTNGEANEQFF.

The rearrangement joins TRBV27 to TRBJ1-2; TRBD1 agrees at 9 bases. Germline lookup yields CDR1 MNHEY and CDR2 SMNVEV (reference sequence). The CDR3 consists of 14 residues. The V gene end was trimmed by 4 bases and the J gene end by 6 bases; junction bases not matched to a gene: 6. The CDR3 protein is CASSSRDRVDGYTF. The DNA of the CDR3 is TGTGCCAGCAGTTCCCGGGACAGGGTGGATGGCTACACCTTC.

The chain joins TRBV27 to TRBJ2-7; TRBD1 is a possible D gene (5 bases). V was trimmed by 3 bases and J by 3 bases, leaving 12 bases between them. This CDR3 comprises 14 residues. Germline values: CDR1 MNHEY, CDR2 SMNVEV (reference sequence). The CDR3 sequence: CASSFGQGNYEQYF. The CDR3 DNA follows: TGTGCCAGCAGTTTTGGGCAGGGTAACTACGAGCAGTACTTC.

The CDR3 sequence: CASGWATEAFF. The CDR3 DNA is TGTGCCAGCGGGTGGGCCACTGAAGCTTTCTTT. The V call is TRBV6-5, the J call TRBJ1-1, with D uncertain. This CDR3 contains 11 residues. Germline CDR1 MNHEY, CDR2 SVGAGI. V was cut by 8 bases and J by 4 bases, with 8 bases left in between.

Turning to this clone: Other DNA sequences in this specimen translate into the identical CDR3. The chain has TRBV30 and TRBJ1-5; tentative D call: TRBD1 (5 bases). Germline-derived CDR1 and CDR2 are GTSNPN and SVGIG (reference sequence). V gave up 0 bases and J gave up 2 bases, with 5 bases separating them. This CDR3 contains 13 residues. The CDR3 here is CAWSVQGNQPQHF. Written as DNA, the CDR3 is TGTGCCTGGAGTGTACAGGGCAATCAGCCCCAGCATTTT.

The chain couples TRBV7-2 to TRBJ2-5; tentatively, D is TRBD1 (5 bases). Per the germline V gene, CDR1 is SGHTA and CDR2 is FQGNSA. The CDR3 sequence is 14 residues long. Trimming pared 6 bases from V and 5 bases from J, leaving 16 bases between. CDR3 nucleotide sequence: TGTGCCAGCAGAAGGGGATCCGTGTGGGAGACCCAGTACTTC. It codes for CASRRGSVWETQYF.

CDR3: CSGWAGEQYF. The CDR3 region has the DNA TGCAGTGGGTGGGCGGGGGAGCAGTACTTC. The chain links TRBV20-1 to TRBJ2-7, with D maybe TRBD2 (6 bases). Germline V gene sequence: CDR1 DFQATT, CDR2 SNEGSKA (reference sequence). The CDR3 runs to 10 residues. Between the trimmed V and J ends, which lost 7 bases and 7 bases, there was a span of 11 bases.

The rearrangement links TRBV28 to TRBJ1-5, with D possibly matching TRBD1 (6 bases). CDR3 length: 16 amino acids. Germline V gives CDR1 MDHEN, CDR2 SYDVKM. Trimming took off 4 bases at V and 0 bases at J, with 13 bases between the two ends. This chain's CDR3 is CASSSLGAGSNQPQHF. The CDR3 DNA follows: TGTGCCAGCAGTTCGTTGGGGGCGGGTAGCAATCAGCCCCAGCATTTT.

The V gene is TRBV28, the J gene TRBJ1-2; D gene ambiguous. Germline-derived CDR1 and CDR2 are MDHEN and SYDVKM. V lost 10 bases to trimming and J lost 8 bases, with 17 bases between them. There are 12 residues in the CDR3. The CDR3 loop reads CATKIRAGGYTF. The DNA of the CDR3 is TGTGCCACCAAGATCCGAGCGGGGGGCTACACCTTC.

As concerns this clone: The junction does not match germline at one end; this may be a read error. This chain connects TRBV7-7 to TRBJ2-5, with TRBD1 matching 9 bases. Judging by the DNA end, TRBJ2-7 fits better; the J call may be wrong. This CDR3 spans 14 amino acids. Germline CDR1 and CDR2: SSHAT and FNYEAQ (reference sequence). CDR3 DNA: TGTGCTAGCAGCTTAGGGACAGGGACCTACGAGCAGTACTTC. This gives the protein CASSLGTGTYEQYF.

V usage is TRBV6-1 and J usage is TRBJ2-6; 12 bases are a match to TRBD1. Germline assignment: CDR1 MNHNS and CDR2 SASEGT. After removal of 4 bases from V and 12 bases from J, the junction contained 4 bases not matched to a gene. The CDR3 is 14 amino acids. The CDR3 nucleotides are TGTGCCAGCAGTGGGGACAGGGGGCTCGTCGTCCTGACTTTC. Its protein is CASSGDRGLVVLTF.

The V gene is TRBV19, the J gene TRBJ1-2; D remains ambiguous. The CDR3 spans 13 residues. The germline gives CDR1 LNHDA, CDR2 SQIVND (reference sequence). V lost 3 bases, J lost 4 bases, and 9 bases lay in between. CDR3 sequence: CASSIEGGYGYTF. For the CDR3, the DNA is TGTGCCAGTAGTATTGAGGGAGGCTATGGCTACACCTTC.

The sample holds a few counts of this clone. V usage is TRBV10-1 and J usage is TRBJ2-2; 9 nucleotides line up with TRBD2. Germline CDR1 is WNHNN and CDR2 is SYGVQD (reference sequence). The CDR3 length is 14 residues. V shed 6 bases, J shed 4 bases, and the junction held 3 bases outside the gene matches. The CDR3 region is CASRGGRATGELFF. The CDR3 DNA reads TGCGCCAGCAGAGGCGGGAGGGCCACCGGGGAGCTGTTTTTT.

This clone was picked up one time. CDR3 sequence (DNA): TGTGCCAGCCGGGAGACCAACTATGGCTACACCTTC. Amino acid sequence: CASRETNYGYTF. The chain employs TRBV7-9 and TRBJ1-2; D remains ambiguous. V was trimmed by 8 bases and J by 2 bases, leaving 9 bases between them. CDR1 SEHNR and CDR2 FQNEAQ come from the germline V gene (reference sequence). This CDR3 is built from 12 residues.

The chain's CDR3 is CASSLLGTGGDEQYF. CDR3 coding DNA: TGTGCCAGCAGCTTATTGGGGACAGGGGGCGACGAGCAGTACTTC. J is TRBJ2-7 and V is TRBV7-2; 12 positions agree with TRBD1. Trimming at V came to 2 bases and at J to 5 bases, leaving 4 bases not matched to a gene. Germline assignment: CDR1 SGHTA and CDR2 FQGNSA. This CDR3 is built from 15 residues. Drawing the rest from reference TRBV7-2 and TRBJ2-7, the complete variable domain is GAGVSQSPSNKVTEKGKDVELRCDPISGHTALYWYRQSLGQGLEFLIYFQGNSAPDKSGLPSDRFSAERTGGSVSTLTIQRTQQEDSAVYLCASSLLGTGGDEQYFGPGTRLTVT.

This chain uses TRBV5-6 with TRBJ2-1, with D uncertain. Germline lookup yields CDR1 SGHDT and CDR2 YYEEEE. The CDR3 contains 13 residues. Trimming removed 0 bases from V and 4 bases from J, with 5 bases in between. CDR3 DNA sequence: TGTGCCAGCAGCTTGGCACTATACAATGAGCAGTTCTTC. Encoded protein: CASSLALYNEQFF.

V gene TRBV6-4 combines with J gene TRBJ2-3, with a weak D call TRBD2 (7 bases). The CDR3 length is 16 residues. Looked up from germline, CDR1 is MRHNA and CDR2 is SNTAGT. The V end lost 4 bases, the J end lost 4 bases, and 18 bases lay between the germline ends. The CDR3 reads CASSALAEGGADTQYF. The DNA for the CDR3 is TGTGCCAGCAGTGCTCTAGCGGAGGGGGGCGCAGATACGCAGTATTTT.

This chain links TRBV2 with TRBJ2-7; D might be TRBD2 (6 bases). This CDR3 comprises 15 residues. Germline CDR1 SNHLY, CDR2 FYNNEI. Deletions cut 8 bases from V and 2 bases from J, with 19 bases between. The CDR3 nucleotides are TGTGCCAGCGGGGGGTCCGGGCCATTCCCCTACGAGCAGTACTTC. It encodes CASGGSGPFPYEQYF.